The 3 T cell receptor beta chains reported below all come from one sample, sequenced in a study of blood T cells in healthy people across ages. A second roughly 6 to 11 cycle PCR used barcoded and J-beta primers. TCRdb passed the 5' RACE reads through MiXCR, listing each CDR3 protein once. The sample lists 710,000 or so distinct CDR3 sequences; over 20% were seen once. The sequencing sample was made of blood. These receptors came from a man aged 70 or older in good health.

In its sample, this clonotype was seen a few times. The chain couples TRBV11-1 to TRBJ1-1, with D possibly being TRBD1 (6 bases). V lost 3 bases to trimming and J lost 1 base, with 9 bases between them. Germline V gives CDR1 SGHAT, CDR2 FQDESV (reference sequence). This CDR3 contains 14 residues. The CDR3 region has the DNA TGTGCCAGCAGCTTTGGGACATCGAACACTGAAGCTTTCTTT. The encoded protein is CASSFGTSNTEAFF.

In its sample, this clonotype was seen a few times. This chain uses TRBV12-3 or TRBV12-4 with TRBJ2-7; D may be TRBD2 (7 bases). Trimming took 1 base from V and 7 from J, leaving 20 bases between them. CDR3 length: 16 residues. For the CDR3, the DNA is TGTGCCAGCAGTTTAGGGCAGGGGAGGGAGAAAGGAGAGCAGTACTTC. Translating it yields CASSLGQGREKGEQYF.

The V and J genes are TRBV3-1 and TRBJ1-5, with a tentative D call TRBD1 (5 bases). CDR3 length equals 15 residues. Germline CDR1 and CDR2: LGHDT and YNNKEL (reference sequence). Trimming removed 5 bases at V and 1 base at J, with 12 bases between. CDR3 sequence reads: CASSAGLPSNQPQHF. CDR3 bases: TGTGCCAGCAGCGCGGGACTCCCAAGCAATCAGCCCCAGCATTTT.